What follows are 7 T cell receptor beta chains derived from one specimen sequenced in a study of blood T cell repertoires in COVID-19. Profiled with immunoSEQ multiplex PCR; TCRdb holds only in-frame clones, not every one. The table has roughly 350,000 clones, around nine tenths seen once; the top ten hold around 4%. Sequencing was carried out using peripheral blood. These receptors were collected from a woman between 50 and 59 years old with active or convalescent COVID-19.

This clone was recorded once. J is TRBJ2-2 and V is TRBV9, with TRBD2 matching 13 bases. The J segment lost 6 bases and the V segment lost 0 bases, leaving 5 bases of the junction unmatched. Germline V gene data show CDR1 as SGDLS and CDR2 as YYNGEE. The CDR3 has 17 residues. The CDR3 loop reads CASSVGLAGGTAGELFF. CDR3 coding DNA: TGTGCCAGCAGCGTAGGACTAGCGGGGGGCACCGCCGGGGAGCTGTTTTTT.

This chain's CDR3 is CASSQVATGPGNTIYF. As DNA, the CDR3 is TGTGCCAGCAGCCAAGTCGCGACAGGGCCTGGAAACACCATATATTTT. J is TRBJ1-3 and V is TRBV4-2, with 7 bases aligning to TRBD1. Germline V gives CDR1 LGHNA, CDR2 YNFKEQ. V was clipped by 1 base and J by 2 bases; unmatched bases: 5. CDR3 length: 16 residues.

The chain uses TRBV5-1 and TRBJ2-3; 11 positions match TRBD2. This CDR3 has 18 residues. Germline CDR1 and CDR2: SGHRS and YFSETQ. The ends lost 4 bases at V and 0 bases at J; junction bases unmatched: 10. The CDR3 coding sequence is TGCGCCAGCAGCATTTCCGGGACTAGCGGCCCTAGCACAGATACGCAGTATTTT. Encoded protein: CASSISGTSGPSTDTQYF.

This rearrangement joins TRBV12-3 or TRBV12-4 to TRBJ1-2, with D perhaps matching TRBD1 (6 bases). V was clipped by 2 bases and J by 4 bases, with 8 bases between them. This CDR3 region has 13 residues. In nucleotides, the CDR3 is TGTGCCAGCAGTTTAACAGGGATCTATGGCTACACCTTC. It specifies CASSLTGIYGYTF.

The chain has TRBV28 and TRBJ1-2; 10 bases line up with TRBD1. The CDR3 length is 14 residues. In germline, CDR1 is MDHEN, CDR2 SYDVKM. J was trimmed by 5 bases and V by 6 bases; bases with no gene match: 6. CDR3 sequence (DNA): TGTGCCAGCAGGACGACAGGGGGCTCTTATGGCTACACCTTC. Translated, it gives CASRTTGGSYGYTF.

The CDR3 region has the DNA TGTGCCAGCAGCGGCCTGCAAGGGGGAGCTGGAAACACCATATATTTT. Its translation is CASSGLQGGAGNTIYF. The chain uses TRBV9 and TRBJ1-3; D is possibly TRBD1 (6 bases). The CDR3 spans 16 residues. Trimming removed 3 bases at V and 2 bases at J, with 15 bases between. Germline CDR1 and CDR2: SGDLS and YYNGEE.

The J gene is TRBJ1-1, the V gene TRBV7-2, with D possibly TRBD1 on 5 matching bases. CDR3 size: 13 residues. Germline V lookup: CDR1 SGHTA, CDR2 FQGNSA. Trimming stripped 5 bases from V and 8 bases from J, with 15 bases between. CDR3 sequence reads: CASSIQGSGEAFF. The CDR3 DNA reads TGTGCCAGCAGCATCCAAGGTTCAGGGGAAGCTTTCTTT.